The 23 T cell receptor beta chains below were found in one sample sequenced in a study of human T cells and chemical hapten exposure. MiXCR was run by TCRdb on the RACE reads, yielding one entry per CDR3 protein. The table records around 100,000 distinct CDR3 sequences, roughly a tenth of them present only once. Time point indicated: pre-sensitization, week 0. The treatment here: therapeutic diphenylcyclopropenone sensitization with weekly scalp DPC. The starting material was whole blood, obtained in connection with sensitization to the hapten diphenylcyclopropenone (DPC). The receptors were gathered from a woman in her sixties or seventies with alopecia areata. Some clones in this sample may be carry-over from other donors' samples.

The sample holds a few counts of this clonotype. V usage is TRBV3-1 and J usage is TRBJ2-5; 13 nucleotides align to TRBD2. Germline CDR1 reads LGHDT; CDR2 reads YNNKEL (reference sequence). With 4 bases clipped from V and 3 bases from J, the junction kept 5 bases outside the gene matches. The CDR3 is 16 residues long. CDR3 DNA sequence: TGTGCCAGCAGCCCGGGACTAGCGGGATCCAAAGAGACCCAGTACTTC. Its protein is CASSPGLAGSKETQYF.

This clonotype was seen only a few times. The chain combines TRBV5-1 with TRBJ2-5, with 9 bases lining up with TRBD1. The CDR3 loop spans 14 amino acids. The V gene's germline CDR1 is SGHRS and CDR2 YFSETQ. J gave up 5 bases and V 7 bases, and 9 bases lay outside the gene matches. The CDR3 is CASGKQGAGETQYF. CDR3 sequence (DNA): TGCGCCAGCGGGAAACAGGGGGCCGGGGAGACCCAGTACTTC.

This clonotype was detected many times. The rearrangement joins TRBV10-3 to TRBJ2-5; a possible D gene is TRBD1 (5 bases). The V and J ends lost 3 bases and 3 bases respectively, with 8 bases between them. The V gene's germline CDR1 is ENHRY and CDR2 SYGVKD. The CDR3 spans 13 residues. CDR3 DNA: TGTGCCATCAGTGATCGGACAAAAGAGACCCAGTACTTC. Its protein is CAISDRTKETQYF.

This clonotype came up many times. This chain uses TRBV5-1 with TRBJ1-1; no reliable D call. In germline, CDR1 is SGHRS, CDR2 YFSETQ. The ends were cut back, 4 bases at V and 1 base at J, with 11 bases in the middle. This CDR3 region has 14 residues. This CDR3 reads CASSVGFGNTEAFF. The CDR3 DNA follows: TGCGCCAGCAGCGTAGGGTTTGGGAACACTGAAGCTTTCTTT.

The table lists this clonotype with a few counts. The CDR3 DNA reads as TGCAGTGCTAGCCGCGGGACTAGCGGGAGCACAGATACGCAGTATTTT. Protein: CSASRGTSGSTDTQYF. The chain recombines TRBV20-1 with TRBJ2-3; 12 positions match TRBD2. Germline V lookup: CDR1 DFQATT, CDR2 SNEGSKA (reference sequence). This CDR3 is built from 16 residues. J was trimmed by 0 bases and V by 3 bases; bases with no gene match: 4.

The CDR3 DNA is TGCGCCAGCAGCTCAGGGGTGTTAGAGGTACGAGAAAAACTGTTTTTT. It specifies CASSSGVLEVREKLFF. The chain employs TRBV5-1 and TRBJ1-4, with D perhaps TRBD1 (6 bases). Germline V lookup: CDR1 SGHRS, CDR2 YFSETQ. The CDR3 spans 16 residues. V was clipped by 3 bases and J by 8 bases, with 20 bases between them.

In its sample, this clonotype was seen a few times. V gene TRBV9 combines with J gene TRBJ2-1; D is ambiguous. CDR1 is SGDLS and CDR2 is YYNGEE in the germline V gene. Trimming shortened V by 0 bases and J by 4 bases, and 8 bases separated the two germline ends. The CDR3 consists of 14 residues. CDR3 sequence: CASSVGGRYNEQFF. CDR3 DNA: TGTGCCAGCAGCGTAGGCGGCCGGTACAATGAGCAGTTCTTC.

This clonotype came up many times. This chain links TRBV27 with TRBJ2-1; D gene unclear. The CDR3 is 14 amino acids. CDR1 and CDR2 from the germline V gene are MNHEY and SMNVEV (reference sequence). V lost 5 bases, J lost 0 bases, and 8 bases lay in between. The CDR3 DNA reads as TGTGCCAGCAGTAGGCTGGGCTCCTACAATGAGCAGTTCTTC. It is translated as CASSRLGSYNEQFF.

Ten or more counts support this clonotype. V gene TRBV29-1 combines with J gene TRBJ1-1; TRBD1 matches at 10 bases. Germline V lookup: CDR1 SQVTM, CDR2 ANQGSEA. There are 15 residues in the CDR3. V shed 4 bases and J 3 bases; nucleotides not matched to a gene: 8. CDR3 sequence reads: CSVVRGQGGDTEAFF. CDR3 bases: TGCAGCGTTGTAAGAGGACAGGGGGGAGACACTGAAGCTTTCTTT.

On this clonotype: With a much larger clone just one base away, this may be a read error. The chain joins TRBV7-3 to TRBJ2-3; no clear D. From germline, CDR1 is SGHTA and CDR2 FQGTGA. This CDR3 is built from 14 residues. The CDR3 sequence: CATSSGLSTDRQYF. The CDR3 coding sequence is TGTGCCACCTCGAGTGGGCTCAGCACAGATAGGCAGTATTTT. The complete variable domain, with remaining parts taken from reference TRBV7-3 and TRBJ2-3, reads GAGVSQTPSNKVTEKGKYVELRCDPISGHTALYWYRQSLGQGPEFLIYFQGTGAADDSGLPNDRFFAVRPEGSVSTLKIQRTERGDSAVYLCATSSGLSTDRQYFGPGTRLTVL.

The genes are TRBV9 and TRBJ2-5; D unclear. Germline CDR1 reads SGDLS; CDR2 reads YYNGEE. This CDR3 contains 16 residues. Trimming pared 2 bases from V and 4 bases from J, leaving 18 bases between. The CDR3, as DNA: TGTGCCAGCAGCGTGGGTTTCAGTGGCGGCGGAGAGACCCAGTACTTC. Protein: CASSVGFSGGGETQYF. Based on the CDR3 plus reference TRBV9 and TRBJ2-5, the full variable domain is DSGVTQTPKHLITATGQRVTLRCSPRSGDLSVYWYQQSLDQGLQFLIQYYNGEERAKGNILERFSAQQFPDLHSELNLSSLELGDSALYFCASSVGFSGGGETQYFGPGTRLLVL.

This clonotype was picked up many times. The chain recombines TRBV4-1 with TRBJ2-1; D remains unclear. The CDR3 contains 13 residues. The V and J ends lost 4 bases and 6 bases respectively, with 10 bases between them. Germline CDR1 and CDR2: MGHRA and YSYEKL. The CDR3 region is CASSRTTGNEQFF. The CDR3 DNA reads as TGCGCCAGCAGCCGGACGACCGGCAATGAGCAGTTCTTC.

A few counts support this clonotype. This chain joins TRBV6-1 and TRBJ2-1; D tentatively reads TRBD1 or TRBD2 (5 bases each). V was trimmed by 2 bases and J by 3 bases, leaving 11 bases between them. The CDR3 is made up of 15 amino acids. Looked up from germline, CDR1 is MNHNS and CDR2 is SASEGT. This CDR3 reads CASSEFPGSYNEQFF. The CDR3 bases are TGTGCCAGCAGTGAATTCCCAGGGAGCTACAATGAGCAGTTCTTC.

The chain employs TRBV29-1 and TRBJ2-5; D ambiguous. Trimming shortened V by 3 bases and J by 1 base, and 9 bases separated the two germline ends. The CDR3 is made up of 13 amino acids. CDR1 is SQVTM, CDR2 ANQGSEA, per germline. Here the CDR3 reads CSVDFGSQETQYF. In nucleotides, the CDR3 is TGCAGCGTTGATTTTGGCAGCCAAGAGACCCAGTACTTC.

This clonotype was seen repeatedly, ten times or more. As DNA, the CDR3 is TGTGCCAGCAGCTTGTGGGCTGGGAATGAGCAGTTCTTC. Protein: CASSLWAGNEQFF. V gene TRBV5-5 combines with J gene TRBJ2-1; no firm D call. The CDR3 covers 13 residues. V shed 1 base and J shed 7 bases, with 9 bases lying between them. Germline V gene data show CDR1 as SGHKS and CDR2 as YYEKEE (reference sequence). Looking up the rest from reference TRBV5-5 and TRBJ2-1 gives the full variable domain: DAGVTQSPTHLIKTRGQQVTLRCSPISGHKSVSWYQQVLGQGPQFIFQYYEKEERGRGNFPDRFSARQFPNYSSELNVNALLLGDSALYLCASSLWAGNEQFFGPGTRLTVL.

This clonotype was seen many times. The chain's CDR3 is CASSYPTSGGATEQFF. The CDR3, as DNA: TGTGCCAGCAGTTACCCCACTAGCGGGGGGGCCACTGAGCAGTTCTTC. The V and J genes are TRBV6-2 or TRBV6-3 and TRBJ2-1; 13 bases fit TRBD2. Germline trimming cut 2 bases from V and 9 bases from J; bases unmatched to any gene: 7. Germline V gene sequence: CDR1 MNHEY, CDR2 SVGEGT. This CDR3 is built from 16 residues.

The J gene is TRBJ2-3, the V gene TRBV3-1; 10 bases fit TRBD2. The V gene end was trimmed by 3 bases and the J gene end by 1 base; junction bases not matched to a gene: 7. Germline V lookup: CDR1 LGHDT, CDR2 YNNKEL (reference sequence). The CDR3 has 17 amino acids. DNA of the CDR3: TGTGCCAGCAGCCACGGTATTACTAGCGGGGGCACAGATACGCAGTATTTT. This encodes CASSHGITSGGTDTQYF.

Ten or more counts support this clonotype. The chain couples TRBV7-8 to TRBJ1-2; the D is unclear. The V gene's germline CDR1 is SGHVS and CDR2 FQNEAQ. V was pared by 2 bases and J by 4 bases, with 8 bases between. The CDR3 runs 13 residues. Here the CDR3 DNA reads TGTGCCAGCAGCTTAAGGGCAGTCTATGGCTACACCTTC. As protein: CASSLRAVYGYTF. Full variable domain (remainder filled in from reference TRBV7-8 and TRBJ1-2): GAGVSQSPRYKVAKRGQDVALRCDPISGHVSLFWYQQALGQGPEFLTYFQNEAQLDKSGLPSDRFFAERPEGSVSTLKIQRTQQEDSAVYLCASSLRAVYGYTFGSGTRLTVV.

In this sample, this clonotype turned up many times. This chain joins TRBV29-1 and TRBJ2-2, with 9 positions matching TRBD1. V was clipped by 5 bases and J by 4 bases; unmatched bases: 5. The CDR3 loop spans 14 amino acids. Germline values: CDR1 SQVTM, CDR2 ANQGSEA. This CDR3 is CSVRDREGTGELFF. CDR3 coding DNA: TGCAGCGTTCGGGACAGGGAGGGCACCGGGGAGCTGTTTTTT.

This clonotype has a handful of counts. The rearrangement joins TRBV29-1 to TRBJ2-6, with D tentatively TRBD1 (6 bases). V shed 3 bases and J shed 1 base, with 19 bases lying between them. The CDR3 is made up of 18 amino acids. Germline lookup yields CDR1 SQVTM and CDR2 ANQGSEA. The CDR3: CSVDPAGRGGSGANVLTF. Here the CDR3 DNA reads TGCAGCGTTGACCCCGCAGGCAGGGGCGGATCTGGGGCCAACGTCCTGACTTTC.

This clonotype was recorded at least ten times. V and J are TRBV7-6 and TRBJ1-6; 9 bases match TRBD1. The J segment lost 10 bases and the V segment lost 5 bases, leaving 9 bases of the junction unmatched. Germline CDR1 reads SGHVS; CDR2 reads FNYEAQ. The CDR3 runs to 15 residues. CDR3 in DNA: TGTGCCAGCAGCCCAGGGACAGGGAGGGGATCACCCCTCCACTTT. It yields the protein CASSPGTGRGSPLHF.

This chain connects TRBV7-6 to TRBJ1-2; D is possibly TRBD1 (5 bases). The CDR3 contains 16 residues. Germline assignment: CDR1 SGHVS and CDR2 FNYEAQ. Trimming shortened V by 5 bases and J by 2 bases, and 18 bases separated the two germline ends. The CDR3 here is CASSAGTVNLNYGYTF. The CDR3 DNA is TGTGCCAGCAGCGCCGGGACGGTGAACCTAAACTATGGCTACACCTTC. The entire variable domain, with the rest obtained from reference TRBV7-6 and TRBJ1-2, is as follows: GAGVSQSPRYKVTKRGQDVALRCDPISGHVSLYWYRQALGQGPEFLTYFNYEAQQDKSGLPNDRFSAERPEGSISTLTIQRTEQRDSAMYRCASSAGTVNLNYGYTFGSGTRLTVV.

The table lists this clonotype with many counts. The chain recombines TRBV7-6 with TRBJ1-1, with 7 positions matching TRBD1. Germline assignment: CDR1 SGHVS and CDR2 FNYEAQ. Trimming at V came to 5 bases and at J to 3 bases, leaving 3 bases not matched to a gene. The CDR3 is made up of 13 amino acids. The CDR3 sequence: CASSRDRDTEAFF. The CDR3 DNA sequence: TGTGCCAGCAGCCGAGACAGGGACACTGAAGCTTTCTTT.